Presented here are 21 T cell receptor beta chains from one specimen sequenced in a study of cytomegalovirus exposure and HLA in healthy donors. The primer mix had 60 Vbeta and 13 Jbeta primers. The table came from immunoSEQ multiplex PCR; TCRdb's copy has only in-frame clones and leaves some out. The data hold about 90,000 clones, with 70% to 90% observed a single time. The sample was PBMCs. All receptors come from a man between 18 and 29 years old in good health and CMV-seronegative.

J is TRBJ1-1 and V is TRBV18; 8 bases fit TRBD1. V lost 4 bases and J lost 5; bases outside the gene matches: 6. The CDR3 spans 14 residues. Germline lookup yields CDR1 KGHSH and CDR2 LQKENI. CDR3 sequence: CASSQGQGDTEAFF. The CDR3 DNA sequence: TGTGCCAGCTCACAAGGACAGGGAGATACTGAAGCTTTCTTT. Filled out from reference TRBV18 and TRBJ1-1, the complete variable domain reads NAGVMQNPRHLVRRRGQEARLRCSPMKGHSHVYWYRQLPEEGLKFMVYLQKENIIDESGMPKERFSAEFPKEGPSILRIQQVVRGDSAAYFCASSQGQGDTEAFFGQGTRLTVV.

This rearrangement joins TRBV6-1 to TRBJ2-7; 7 bases map to TRBD2. V shed 4 bases and J 3 bases; nucleotides not matched to a gene: 3. The germline V gene encodes CDR1 MNHNS and CDR2 SASEGT. This CDR3 is built from 13 residues. The CDR3 coding sequence is TGTGCCAGCAGTGGGCGGACTAGCTACGAGCAGTACTTC. Translating it yields CASSGRTSYEQYF.

The chain combines TRBV28 with TRBJ2-7, with D possibly being TRBD1 (5 bases). Looked up from germline, CDR1 is MDHEN and CDR2 is SYDVKM. V was clipped by 6 bases and J by 6 bases, with 12 bases between them. This CDR3 has 12 residues. CDR3 DNA: TGTGCCAGCAGACACATTGGGGCCGAGCAGTACTTC. Its protein is CASRHIGAEQYF.

The V gene is TRBV14, the J gene TRBJ2-2; D unresolved. Germline values: CDR1 SGHDN, CDR2 FVKESK. The germline V and J ends were trimmed by 5 bases and 2 bases, with 12 bases remaining between them. This CDR3 region has 15 residues. DNA of the CDR3: TGTGCCAGCAGCAGAAACACAGTAAACACCGGGGAGCTGTTTTTT. It translates to CASSRNTVNTGELFF.

The J gene is TRBJ1-6, the V gene TRBV14; D uncertain. The V and J ends lost 6 bases and 8 bases respectively, with 17 bases between them. The CDR3 is 15 amino acids. The germline gives CDR1 SGHDN, CDR2 FVKESK. The CDR3 DNA sequence: TGTGCCAGCAGTTGGACCCCTCGGGGATATTCACCCCTCCACTTT. Its protein product is CASSWTPRGYSPLHF.

This chain joins TRBV11-2 and TRBJ2-3, with TRBD2 matching over 7 bases. This CDR3 spans 15 amino acids. With V trimmed by 1 base and J by 5 bases, 6 bases remained unmatched. Germline CDR1 and CDR2: SGHAT and FQNNGV. The CDR3 is CASSLAGGGVDTQYF. CDR3 DNA: TGTGCCAGCAGCTTAGCGGGAGGCGGGGTAGATACGCAGTATTTT.

This chain links TRBV7-9 with TRBJ2-2, with a tentative D call TRBD2 (5 bases). Trimming took off 1 base at V and 5 bases at J, with 8 bases between the two ends. Germline V gene data show CDR1 as SEHNR and CDR2 as FQNEAQ (reference sequence). The CDR3 totals 14 residues. CDR3: CASSLVPGTGELFF. The DNA of the CDR3 is TGTGCCAGCAGCTTAGTTCCGGGGACCGGGGAGCTGTTTTTT.

The chain is built from TRBV4-2 and TRBJ2-7; D not certain. The germline V and J ends were trimmed by 0 bases and 6 bases, with 12 bases remaining between them. Germline-derived CDR1 and CDR2 are LGHNA and YNFKEQ. The CDR3 is made up of 14 amino acids. The CDR3 bases are TGTGCCAGCAGCCAAGACATTCGGAGCCCCGAGCAGTACTTC. Amino acids: CASSQDIRSPEQYF.

In its sample, this clone was seen once. The V call is TRBV11-2, the J call TRBJ2-7, with 11 nucleotides matching TRBD2. The germline CDR1 and CDR2 sequences are SGHAT and FQNNGV. The CDR3 is 17 residues long. With 2 bases clipped from V and 8 bases from J, the junction kept 14 bases outside the gene matches. The CDR3 is CASSLSGTSGDRAQQYF. The CDR3, as DNA: TGTGCCAGCAGCTTATCCGGGACTAGCGGAGATCGAGCTCAGCAGTACTTC.

To note about this clone: At one of its ends the junction is not consistent with the germline gene, which may arise from a read error. V gene TRBV7-9 combines with J gene TRBJ2-2; TRBD2 aligns across 11 bases. The germline V gene has CDR1 SEHNR and CDR2 FQNEAQ (reference sequence). This CDR3 is 17 amino acids long. The chain's CDR3 is CSSSFLGLAVITGELFF. The DNA of the CDR3 is TGTTCCAGCAGCTTCTTGGGACTAGCGGTGATCACCGGGGAGCTGTTTTTT.

The chain is built from TRBV6-1 and TRBJ1-3; 7 bases match TRBD1. CDR1 is MNHNS and CDR2 is SASEGT in the germline V gene. CDR3 length: 14 residues. Losses at the gene ends were 11 bases for V and 2 bases for J; bases not matched to a gene: 9. CDR3 DNA: TGTGCCGCATCAACAGGGGCAACTGGAAACACCATATATTTT. It yields the protein CAASTGATGNTIYF.

The chain recombines TRBV5-1 with TRBJ1-2, with 9 bases aligning to TRBD1. Germline CDR1 and CDR2: SGHRS and YFSETQ. This CDR3 is built from 14 residues. Unmatched junction bases numbered 4, after V lost 0 bases and J lost 7 bases. The CDR3 DNA is TGCGCCAGCAGCTTGGGGGGGACAGGGATTGGCTACACCTTC. It codes for CASSLGGTGIGYTF.

The V call is TRBV28, the J call TRBJ1-5, with 8 nucleotides matching TRBD1. This CDR3 is 18 amino acids long. Germline V gene data show CDR1 as MDHEN and CDR2 as SYDVKM. V shed 9 bases, J shed 6 bases, and the junction held 22 bases outside the gene matches. The CDR3 DNA reads as TGTGCCAGTACGTCGTACAGGCGCAGGCAGGGGGCGAGTCAGCCCCAGCATTTT. Translation: CASTSYRRRQGASQPQHF.

The CDR3 sequence: CASSGGGRAQETQYF. As DNA, the CDR3 is TGTGCCAGCAGTGGCGGGGGGAGGGCTCAAGAGACCCAGTACTTC. The chain recombines TRBV6-5 with TRBJ2-5, with 8 bases matching TRBD2. Germline V lookup: CDR1 MNHEY, CDR2 SVGAGI. The CDR3 is 15 amino acids. V gave up 5 bases and J gave up 2 bases; unmatched junction bases: 7.

The chain combines TRBV6-4 with TRBJ1-1, with D perhaps TRBD1 (6 bases). CDR3 length equals 14 residues. Trimming took 3 bases from V and 4 from J, leaving 12 bases between them. Germline V lookup: CDR1 MRHNA, CDR2 SNTAGT. The CDR3 protein is CASSERSGVTEAFF. Here the CDR3 DNA reads TGTGCCAGCAGTGAACGTTCAGGGGTCACTGAAGCTTTCTTT.

The chain employs TRBV28 and TRBJ2-7; 8 bases line up with TRBD2. This CDR3 has 15 amino acids. Germline V gives CDR1 MDHEN, CDR2 SYDVKM. Trimming at V came to 6 bases and at J to 2 bases, leaving 9 bases not matched to a gene. Here the CDR3 DNA reads TGTGCCAGCAGCACGCGGGGGGTTGGGACCTACGAGCAGTACTTC. Its protein product is CASSTRGVGTYEQYF.

J is TRBJ2-1 and V is TRBV5-4, with 8 bases lining up with TRBD2. The junction had 15 bases not matched to a gene; V was cut back by 4 bases and J by 0 bases. The CDR3 loop spans 19 amino acids. The V gene's germline CDR1 is SGHNT and CDR2 YYREEE (reference sequence). CDR3 loop: CASSRGGAGGVSSYNEQFF. In DNA form, the CDR3 reads TGTGCCAGCAGCCGGGGGGGGGCGGGAGGCGTTTCCTCCTACAATGAGCAGTTCTTC.

V usage is TRBV11-1 and J usage is TRBJ1-2; the match to TRBD1 covers 8 bases. Losses at the gene ends were 3 bases for V and 4 bases for J; bases not matched to a gene: 13. The CDR3 runs to 17 residues. Germline CDR1 SGHAT, CDR2 FQDESV (reference sequence). This CDR3 reads CASSLLPSGQDLYGYTF. Here the CDR3 DNA reads TGTGCCAGCAGCTTGTTGCCCTCGGGACAGGACCTCTATGGCTACACCTTC. Full variable domain (missing parts from reference TRBV11-1 and TRBJ1-2): EAEVAQSPRYKITEKSQAVAFWCDPISGHATLYWYRQILGQGPELLVQFQDESVVDDSQLPKDRFSAERLKGVDSTLKIQPAELGDSAMYLCASSLLPSGQDLYGYTFGSGTRLTVV.

This clone was observed a few times. The rearrangement links TRBV28 to TRBJ2-5; D gene ambiguous. The J call may be wrong; the DNA end is better matched by TRBJ2-7. Germline V gene sequence: CDR1 MDHEN, CDR2 SYDVKM. There are 14 residues in the CDR3. The CDR3 nucleotides read TGTGCCAGCACTCAGCCCCTCGGGTCCTACGAGCAGTACTTC. Residues: CASTQPLGSYEQYF.

This clone has a single count. The gene calls are TRBV28 and TRBJ1-5; D is ambiguous. CDR1 is MDHEN, CDR2 SYDVKM, per germline. The length of the CDR3 is 16 residues. Trimming removed 3 bases at V and 5 bases at J, with 17 bases between. CDR3 DNA sequence: TGTGCCAGCAGTTTTCTTTCGCGAGGCGGCCATCAGCCCCAGCATTTT. Its translation is CASSFLSRGGHQPQHF.

The chain couples TRBV5-1 to TRBJ2-7; 7 bases match TRBD2. The V gene's germline CDR1 is SGHRS and CDR2 YFSETQ. The CDR3 loop spans 14 amino acids. The V gene end was trimmed by 6 bases and the J gene end by 0 bases; junction bases not matched to a gene: 6. CDR3 protein: CASKVGLPSYEQYF. For the CDR3, the DNA is TGCGCCAGCAAGGTGGGACTACCCTCCTACGAGCAGTACTTC.